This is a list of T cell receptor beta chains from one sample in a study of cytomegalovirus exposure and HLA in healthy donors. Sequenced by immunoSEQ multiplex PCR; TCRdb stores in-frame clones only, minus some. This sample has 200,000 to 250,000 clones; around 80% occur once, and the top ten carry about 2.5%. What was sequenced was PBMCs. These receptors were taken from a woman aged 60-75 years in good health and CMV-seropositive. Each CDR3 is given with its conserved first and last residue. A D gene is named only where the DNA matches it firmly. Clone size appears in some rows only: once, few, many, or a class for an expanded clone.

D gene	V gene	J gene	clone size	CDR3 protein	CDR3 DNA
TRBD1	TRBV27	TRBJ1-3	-	CASSDRVRNTIYF	TGTGCCAGCAGTGACAGGGTTCGTAACACCATATATTTT
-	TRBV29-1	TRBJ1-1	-	CSVVGDTEAFF	TGCAGCGTTGTAGGGGACACTGAAGCTTTCTTT
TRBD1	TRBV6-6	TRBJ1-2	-	CASSSQGASGDGYTF	TGTGCCAGCAGTTCGCAGGGGGCGAGCGGGGATGGCTACACCTTC
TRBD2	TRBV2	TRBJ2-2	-	CASSGLAGEAGELFF	TGTGCCAGCAGTGGACTAGCGGGAGAGGCCGGGGAGCTGTTTTTT
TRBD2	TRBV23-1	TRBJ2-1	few	CASSQPRGGGSYNEQFF	TGCGCCAGCAGTCAACCGAGGGGCGGGGGCTCCTACAATGAGCAGTTCTTC
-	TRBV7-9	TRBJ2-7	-	CASSTRQGGYEQYF	TGTGCCAGCAGCACGAGACAGGGAGGCTACGAGCAGTACTTC
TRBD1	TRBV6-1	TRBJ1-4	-	CASSPPGQGGEKLFF	TGTGCCAGCAGTCCTCCGGGACAGGGAGGTGAAAAACTGTTTTTT
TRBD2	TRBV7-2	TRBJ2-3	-	CASSLSIRLAGGSDTQYF	TGTGCCAGCAGCCTTAGCATCCGACTAGCGGGGGGCTCAGATACGCAGTATTTT
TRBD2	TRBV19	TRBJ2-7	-	CASSASGAYEQYF	TGTGCCAGTAGTGCTAGCGGGGCCTACGAGCAGTACTTC
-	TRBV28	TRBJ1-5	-	CASSLATANQPQHF	TGTGCCAGCAGTTTAGCAACAGCTAATCAGCCCCAGCATTTT
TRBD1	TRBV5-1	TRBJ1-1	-	CASSWTGGMNTEAFF	TGCGCCAGCAGCTGGACAGGGGGGATGAACACTGAAGCTTTCTTT
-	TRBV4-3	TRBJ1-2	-	CASSQDRTGPYYGYTF	TGCGCCAGCAGCCAAGATCGTACGGGTCCGTACTATGGCTACACCTTC
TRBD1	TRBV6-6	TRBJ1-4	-	CASSYVDREKLFF	TGTGCCAGCAGTTACGTGGACAGGGAGAAACTGTTTTTT
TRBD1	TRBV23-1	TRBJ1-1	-	CASGPGGRGATEAFF	TGCGCCAGCGGCCCAGGGGGGCGGGGGGCCACTGAAGCTTTCTTT
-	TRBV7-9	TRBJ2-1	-	CASSLESGASSYNEQFF	TGTGCCAGCAGCTTAGAATCAGGGGCGAGCTCCTACAATGAGCAGTTCTTC
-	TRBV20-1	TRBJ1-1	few	CSARTNGEAFF	TGCAGTGCACGGACAAACGGTGAAGCTTTCTTT
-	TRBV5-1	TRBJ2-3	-	CASSPPRAGSTDTQYF	TGCGCCAGCAGCCCCCCCCGTGCGGGGAGCACAGATACGCAGTATTTT
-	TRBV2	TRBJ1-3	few	CASSEGNLPSGNTIYF	TGTGCCAGCAGTGAAGGAAACTTACCCTCTGGAAACACCATATATTTT
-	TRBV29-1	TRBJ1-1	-	CSGGGTEAFF	TGCAGCGGGGGGGGCACTGAAGCTTTCTTT
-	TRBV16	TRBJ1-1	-	CASSQSVPRSSEAFF	TGTGCCAGCAGCCAATCTGTACCGCGGTCCTCTGAAGCTTTCTTT
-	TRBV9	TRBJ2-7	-	CASSVPQPYEQYF	TGTGCCAGCAGCGTACCACAGCCCTACGAGCAGTACTTC
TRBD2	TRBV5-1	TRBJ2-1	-	CASSLAPSGGGSSYNEQFF	TGCGCCAGCAGCTTGGCACCTAGCGGGGGGGGTAGCTCCTACAATGAGCAGTTCTTC
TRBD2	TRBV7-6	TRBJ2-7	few	CASSPPGLAGTYEQYF	TGTGCCAGCAGCCCGCCGGGACTAGCGGGAACCTACGAGCAGTACTTC
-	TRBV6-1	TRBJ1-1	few	CASSDYRNTEAFF	TGTGCCAGCAGTGACTACAGGAACACTGAAGCTTTCTTT
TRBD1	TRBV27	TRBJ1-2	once	CASSFQGTAFYGYTF	TGTGCCAGCAGTTTCCAAGGGACAGCATTCTATGGCTACACCTTC
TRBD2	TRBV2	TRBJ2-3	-	CASSEEWGLATDTQYF	TGTGCCAGCAGTGAAGAGTGGGGACTAGCGACAGATACGCAGTATTTT
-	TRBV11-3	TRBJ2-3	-	CASSHDRDTDTQYF	TGTGCCAGCAGCCATGACCGGGACACAGATACGCAGTATTTT
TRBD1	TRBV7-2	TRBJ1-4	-	CASTIRQGRGEKLFF	TGTGCCAGTACGATTAGACAGGGCCGAGGTGAAAAACTGTTTTTT
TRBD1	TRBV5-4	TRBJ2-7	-	CASSAPGQADYEQYF	TGTGCCAGCAGCGCTCCGGGACAGGCAGACTACGAGCAGTACTTC
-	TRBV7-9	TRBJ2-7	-	CASSFSGRGSEQYF	TGTGCCAGCAGCTTTAGCGGACGGGGTAGCGAGCAGTACTTC
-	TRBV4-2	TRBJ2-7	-	CASSQGGTGMDEQYF	TGTGCCAGCAGCCAAGGAGGAACAGGGATGGACGAGCAGTACTTC
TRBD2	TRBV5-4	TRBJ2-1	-	CASSITRTSGRNEQFF	TGTGCCAGCAGCATTACTAGGACTAGCGGGAGAAATGAGCAGTTCTTC
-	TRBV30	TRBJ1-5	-	CAWDGPGGQPQHF	TGTGCCTGGGACGGTCCGGGGGGCCAGCCCCAGCATTTT
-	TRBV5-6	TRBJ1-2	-	CASSRQANYGYTF	TGTGCCAGCAGTAGACAGGCTAACTATGGCTACACCTTC
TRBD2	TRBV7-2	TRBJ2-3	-	CASSRSGVSTDTQYF	TGTGCCAGCAGCCGCAGCGGGGTAAGCACAGATACGCAGTATTTT
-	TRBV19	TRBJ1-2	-	CASSISRYGYTF	TGTGCCAGTAGTATAAGTCGGTATGGCTACACCTTC
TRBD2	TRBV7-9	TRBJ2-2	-	CASSPELVAGSTGELFF	TGTGCCAGCTCACCGGAATTGGTAGCGGGGTCCACCGGGGAGCTGTTTTTT
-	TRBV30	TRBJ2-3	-	CAWSVLRGGTDTQYF	TGTGCCTGGAGTGTACTGCGGGGCGGCACAGATACGCAGTATTTT
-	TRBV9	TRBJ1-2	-	CASSVATPGRGHGYTF	TGTGCCAGCAGCGTAGCTACGCCAGGGAGGGGACATGGCTACACCTTC
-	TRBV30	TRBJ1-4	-	CAWSHGQTNEKLFF	TGTGCCTGGAGCCACGGACAAACTAATGAAAAACTGTTTTTT
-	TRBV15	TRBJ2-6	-	CATSRASSGANVLTF	TGTGCCACCAGCAGAGCCTCCTCTGGGGCCAACGTCCTGACTTTC
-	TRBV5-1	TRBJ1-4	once	CASSSGGSTNEKLFF	TGCGCCAGCAGCTCAGGAGGTTCGACTAATGAAAAACTGTTTTTT
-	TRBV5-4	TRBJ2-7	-	CASSSDSTSYEQYF	TGTGCCAGCAGCTCGGACAGTACCTCATACGAGCAGTACTTC
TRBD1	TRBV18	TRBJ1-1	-	CASSHGQGAYEAFF	TGTGCCAGCTCACACGGACAGGGGGCATATGAAGCTTTCTTT
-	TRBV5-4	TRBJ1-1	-	CASSLDQGGNTEAFF	TGTGCCAGCAGCTTGGATCAGGGTGGGAACACTGAAGCTTTCTTT
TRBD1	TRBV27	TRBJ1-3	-	CASGQGAGNTIYF	TGTGCCAGCGGCCAGGGGGCAGGAAACACCATATATTTT
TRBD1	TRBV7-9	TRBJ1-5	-	CASSSTGDNQPQHF	TGTGCCAGCAGCTCCACAGGGGACAATCAGCCCCAGCATTTT
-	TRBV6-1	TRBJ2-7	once	CASSEMGTARAYEQYF	TGTGCCAGCAGTGAAATGGGCACCGCGAGGGCCTACGAGCAGTACTTC
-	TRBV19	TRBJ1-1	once	CASSSVLGGGRNTEAFF	TGTGCCAGTAGTTCGGTCTTAGGGGGGGGCCGGAACACTGAAGCTTTCTTT